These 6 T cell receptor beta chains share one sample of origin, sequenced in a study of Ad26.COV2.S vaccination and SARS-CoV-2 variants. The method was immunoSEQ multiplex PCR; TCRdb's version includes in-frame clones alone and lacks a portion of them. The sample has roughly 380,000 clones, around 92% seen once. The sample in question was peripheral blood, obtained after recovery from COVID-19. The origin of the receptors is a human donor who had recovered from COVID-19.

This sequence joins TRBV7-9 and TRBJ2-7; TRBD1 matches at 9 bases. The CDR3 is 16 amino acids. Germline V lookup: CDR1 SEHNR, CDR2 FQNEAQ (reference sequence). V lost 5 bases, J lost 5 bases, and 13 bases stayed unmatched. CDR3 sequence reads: CASSQSGTGIPHEQYF. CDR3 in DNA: TGTGCCAGCAGCCAATCCGGGACAGGGATCCCGCACGAGCAGTACTTC.

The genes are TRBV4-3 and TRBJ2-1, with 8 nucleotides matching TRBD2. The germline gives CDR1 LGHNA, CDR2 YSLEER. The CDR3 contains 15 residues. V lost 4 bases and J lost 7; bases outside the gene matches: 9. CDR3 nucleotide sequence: TGCGCCAGCAGCCGGGGGACTAGAGGCTTGAATGAGCAGTTCTTC. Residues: CASSRGTRGLNEQFF.

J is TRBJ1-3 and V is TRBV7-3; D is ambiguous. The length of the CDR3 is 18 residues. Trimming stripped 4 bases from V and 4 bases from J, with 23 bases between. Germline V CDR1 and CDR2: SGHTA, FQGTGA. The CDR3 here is CASSSPPQKGRPGNTIYF. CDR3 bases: TGTGCCAGCAGCTCCCCTCCCCAAAAGGGTCGTCCGGGAAACACCATATATTTT.

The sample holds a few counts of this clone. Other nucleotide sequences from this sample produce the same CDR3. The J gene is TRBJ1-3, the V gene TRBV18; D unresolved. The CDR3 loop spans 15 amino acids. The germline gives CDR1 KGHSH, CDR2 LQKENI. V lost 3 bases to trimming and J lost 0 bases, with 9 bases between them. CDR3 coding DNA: TGTGCCAGCTCACCGCCCAGCGGCTCTGGAAACACCATATATTTT. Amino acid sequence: CASSPPSGSGNTIYF.

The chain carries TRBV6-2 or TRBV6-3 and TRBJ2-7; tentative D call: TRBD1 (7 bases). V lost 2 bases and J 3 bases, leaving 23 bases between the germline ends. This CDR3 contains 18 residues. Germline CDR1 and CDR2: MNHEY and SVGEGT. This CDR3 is CASSYETHRGGGVYEQYF. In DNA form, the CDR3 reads TGTGCCAGCAGTTACGAAACCCACAGGGGAGGTGGAGTCTACGAGCAGTACTTC.

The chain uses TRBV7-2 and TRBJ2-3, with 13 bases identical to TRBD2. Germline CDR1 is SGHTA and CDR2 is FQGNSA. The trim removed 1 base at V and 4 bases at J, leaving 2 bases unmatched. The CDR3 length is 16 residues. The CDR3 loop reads CASSLGLAGGSDTQYF. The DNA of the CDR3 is TGTGCCAGCAGCTTAGGACTAGCGGGGGGTTCAGATACGCAGTATTTT.